This TCR beta chain is from a study of blood T cell repertoires in COVID-19. Assay: immunoSEQ multiplex PCR; the TCRdb copy retains only in-frame clones and omits some. The repertoire holds about 210,000 clones, with less than 85% as singletons. Patients at the Seattle site were enrolled during active infection and followed longitudinally. This CDR3 has 16 residues. Per the germline V gene, CDR1 is SGHNT and CDR2 is YYREEE (reference sequence). The junction had 6 bases not matched to a gene; V was cut back by 4 bases and J by 2 bases. This receptor was taken from a woman older than 75 with COVID-19, enrolled during active disease. The chain uses TRBV5-4 and TRBJ2-7; 13 nucleotides match TRBD2. The sequenced sample consisted of peripheral blood. The CDR3 region is CASSPGTSGTPYEQYF. In DNA form, the CDR3 reads TGTGCCAGCAGCCCAGGGACTAGCGGGACTCCCTACGAGCAGTACTTC.